The present T cell receptor (beta chain) was sequenced within a study of cytomegalovirus exposure and HLA in healthy donors. The CDR3 covers 17 residues. Per the germline V gene, CDR1 is SGHTA and CDR2 is FQGNSA. The ends lost 4 bases at V and 5 bases at J; junction bases unmatched: 8. The study ran its PCR with 60 Vbeta and 13 Jbeta primers. Method: immunoSEQ multiplex PCR; TCRdb's copy keeps in-frame clones and lacks some. The sample yields tens of thousands of clones, 60% to 80% seen once. The origin of this receptor is a man in his forties or fifties in good health and CMV-seropositive. Sequencing used PBMCs. The gene calls are TRBV7-2 and TRBJ2-5, with 15 bases lining up with TRBD2. The CDR3, as DNA: TGTGCCAGCAGCTACCGGACTAGCGGGGGGGCCTTGGAGACCCAGTACTTC. This sequence encodes CASSYRTSGGALETQYF.